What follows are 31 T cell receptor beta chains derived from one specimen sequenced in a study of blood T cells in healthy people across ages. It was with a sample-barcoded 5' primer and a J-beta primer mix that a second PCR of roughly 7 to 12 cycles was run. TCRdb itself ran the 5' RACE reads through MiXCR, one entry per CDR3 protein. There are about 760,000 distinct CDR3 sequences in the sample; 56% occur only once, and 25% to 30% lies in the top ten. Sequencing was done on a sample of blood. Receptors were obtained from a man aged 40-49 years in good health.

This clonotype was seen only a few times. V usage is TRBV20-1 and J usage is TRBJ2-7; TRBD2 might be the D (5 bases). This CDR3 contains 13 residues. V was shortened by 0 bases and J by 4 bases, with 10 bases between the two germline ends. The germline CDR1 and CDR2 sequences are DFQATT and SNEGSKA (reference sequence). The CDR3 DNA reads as TGCAGTGCTAGAGATTGGTCGGGATACGAGCAGTACTTC. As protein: CSARDWSGYEQYF.

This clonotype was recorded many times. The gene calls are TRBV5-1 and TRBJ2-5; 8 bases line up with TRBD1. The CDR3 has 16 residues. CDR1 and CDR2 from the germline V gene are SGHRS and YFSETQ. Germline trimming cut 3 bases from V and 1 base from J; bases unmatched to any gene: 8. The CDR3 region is CASSSRQGPLQETQYF. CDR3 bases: TGCGCCAGCAGCTCAAGACAGGGGCCCCTCCAAGAGACCCAGTACTTC.

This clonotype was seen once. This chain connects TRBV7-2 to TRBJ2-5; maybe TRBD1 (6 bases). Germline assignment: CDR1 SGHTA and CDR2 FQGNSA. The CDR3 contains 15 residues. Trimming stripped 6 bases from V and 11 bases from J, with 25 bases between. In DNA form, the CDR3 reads TGTGCCAGCAGTGGGGGCTCCCGAATTGGCGATGAGCAGTACTTC. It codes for CASSGGSRIGDEQYF. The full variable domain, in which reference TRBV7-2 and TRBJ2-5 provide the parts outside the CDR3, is GAGVSQSPSNKVTEKGKDVELRCDPISGHTALYWYRQSLGQGLEFLIYFQGNSAPDKSGLPSDRFSAERTGGSVSTLTIQRTQQEDSAVYLCASSGGSRIGDEQYFGPGTRLLVL.

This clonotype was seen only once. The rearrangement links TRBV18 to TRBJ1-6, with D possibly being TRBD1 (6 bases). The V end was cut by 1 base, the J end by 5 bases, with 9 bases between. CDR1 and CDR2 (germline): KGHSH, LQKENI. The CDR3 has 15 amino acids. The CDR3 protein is CASSPRTADNSPLHF. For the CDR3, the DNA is TGTGCCAGCTCACCACGGACAGCAGATAATTCACCCCTCCACTTT.

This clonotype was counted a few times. CDR3 coding DNA: TGCGCCAGCAGCCAAGATCGGGACGGGAACAATGAGCAGTTCTTC. It translates to CASSQDRDGNNEQFF. V is TRBV4-3 and J is TRBJ2-1; either TRBD1 or TRBD2 may fit D (5 bases each). This CDR3 is 15 amino acids long. Trimming cost V 0 bases and J 5 bases, with 11 bases left between them. Germline CDR1 is LGHNA and CDR2 is YSLEER.

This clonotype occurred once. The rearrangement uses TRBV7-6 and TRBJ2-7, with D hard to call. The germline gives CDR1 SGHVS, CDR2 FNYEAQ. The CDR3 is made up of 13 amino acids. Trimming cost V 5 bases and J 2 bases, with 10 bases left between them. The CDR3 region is CASSRQTAYEQYF. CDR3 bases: TGTGCCAGCAGCCGGCAGACCGCCTACGAGCAGTACTTC.

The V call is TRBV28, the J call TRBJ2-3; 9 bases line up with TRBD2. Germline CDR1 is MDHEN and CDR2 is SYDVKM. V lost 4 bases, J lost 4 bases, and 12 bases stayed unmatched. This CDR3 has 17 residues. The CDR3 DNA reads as TGTGCCAGCAGTTCAACCTTAGCGGGAGAGTACTCAGATACGCAGTATTTT. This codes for CASSSTLAGEYSDTQYF.

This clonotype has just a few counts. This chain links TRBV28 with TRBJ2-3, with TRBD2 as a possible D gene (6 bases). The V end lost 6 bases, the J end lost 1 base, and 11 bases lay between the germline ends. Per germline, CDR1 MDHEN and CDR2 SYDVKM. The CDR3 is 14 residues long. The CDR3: CASRRTGGTDTQYF. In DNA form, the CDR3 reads TGTGCCAGCAGGCGGACGGGAGGCACAGATACGCAGTATTTT.

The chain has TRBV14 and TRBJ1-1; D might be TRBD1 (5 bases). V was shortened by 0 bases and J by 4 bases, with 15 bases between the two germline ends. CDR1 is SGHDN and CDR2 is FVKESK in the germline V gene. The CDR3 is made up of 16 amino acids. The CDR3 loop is CASSQDLPGGSTEAFF. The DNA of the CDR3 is TGTGCCAGCAGCCAAGATCTTCCGGGGGGGAGCACTGAAGCTTTCTTT.

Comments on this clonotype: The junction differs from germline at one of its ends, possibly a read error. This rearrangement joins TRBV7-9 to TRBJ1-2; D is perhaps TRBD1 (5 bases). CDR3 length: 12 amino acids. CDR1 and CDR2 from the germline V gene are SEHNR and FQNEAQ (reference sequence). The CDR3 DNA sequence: TGTTCCAGCAGCGACGGGACGTTTGGCTACACCTTC. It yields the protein CSSSDGTFGYTF.

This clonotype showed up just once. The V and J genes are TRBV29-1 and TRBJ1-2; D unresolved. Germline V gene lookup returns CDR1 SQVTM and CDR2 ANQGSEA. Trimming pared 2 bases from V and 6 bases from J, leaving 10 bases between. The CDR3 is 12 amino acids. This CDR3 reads CSVETAGHGYTF. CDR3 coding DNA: TGCAGCGTTGAAACGGCAGGCCATGGCTACACCTTC.

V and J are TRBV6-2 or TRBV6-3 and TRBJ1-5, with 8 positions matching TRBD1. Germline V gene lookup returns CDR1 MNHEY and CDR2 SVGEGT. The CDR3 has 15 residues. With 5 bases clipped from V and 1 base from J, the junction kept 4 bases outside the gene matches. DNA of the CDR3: TGTGCCAGCAGTATACGGACAGGGAGCAATCAGCCCCAGCATTTT. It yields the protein CASSIRTGSNQPQHF.

This chain's CDR3 is CASSLSQSGAPTAYGYTF. CDR3 nucleotides: TGTGCCAGCAGCTTATCCCAGTCCGGGGCCCCCACGGCCTATGGCTACACCTTC. V gene TRBV7-2 combines with J gene TRBJ1-2; TRBD1 is a possible D gene (5 bases). The CDR3 has 18 residues. Between the trimmed V and J ends, which lost 2 bases and 4 bases, there was a span of 23 bases. CDR1 and CDR2 from the germline V gene are SGHTA and FQGNSA.

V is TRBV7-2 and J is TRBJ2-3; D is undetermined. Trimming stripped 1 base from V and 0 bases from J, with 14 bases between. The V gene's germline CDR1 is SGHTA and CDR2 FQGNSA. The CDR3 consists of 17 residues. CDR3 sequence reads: CASSLVTPGLSTDTQYF. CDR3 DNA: TGTGCCAGCAGCTTAGTAACCCCCGGGCTCAGCACAGATACGCAGTATTTT.

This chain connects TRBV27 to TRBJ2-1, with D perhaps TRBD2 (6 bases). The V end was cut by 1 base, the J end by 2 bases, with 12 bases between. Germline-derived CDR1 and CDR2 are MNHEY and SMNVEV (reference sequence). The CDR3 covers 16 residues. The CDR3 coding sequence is TGTGCCAGCAGTTTATGGGAGGCGACAGCCTACAATGAGCAGTTCTTC. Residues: CASSLWEATAYNEQFF.

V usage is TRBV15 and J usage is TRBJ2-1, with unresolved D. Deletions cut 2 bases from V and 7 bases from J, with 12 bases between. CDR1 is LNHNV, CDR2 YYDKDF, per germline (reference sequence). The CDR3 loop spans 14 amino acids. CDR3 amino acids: CATSRRVQRNEQFF. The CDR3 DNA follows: TGTGCCACCAGCAGAAGGGTACAGAGAAATGAGCAGTTCTTC.

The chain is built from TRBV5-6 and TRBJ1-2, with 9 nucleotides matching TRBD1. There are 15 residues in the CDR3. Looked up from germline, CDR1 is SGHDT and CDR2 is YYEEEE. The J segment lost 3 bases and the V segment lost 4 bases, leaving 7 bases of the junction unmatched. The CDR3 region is CASSPSTGGHYGYTF. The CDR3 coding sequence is TGTGCCAGCAGCCCCTCGACAGGGGGGCACTATGGCTACACCTTC.

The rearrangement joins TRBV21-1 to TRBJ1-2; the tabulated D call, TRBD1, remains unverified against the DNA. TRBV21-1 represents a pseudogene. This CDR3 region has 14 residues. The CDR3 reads CAREGQPDNYGYTF. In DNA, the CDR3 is TGTGCCAGGGAGGGACAGCCTGATAACTATGGCTACACCTTC.

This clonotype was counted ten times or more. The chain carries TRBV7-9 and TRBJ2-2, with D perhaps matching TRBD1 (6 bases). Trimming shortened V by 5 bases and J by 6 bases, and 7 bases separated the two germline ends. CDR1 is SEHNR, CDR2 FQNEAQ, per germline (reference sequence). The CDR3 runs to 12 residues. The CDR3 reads CASSPGAGELFF. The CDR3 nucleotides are TGTGCCAGCAGCCCAGGGGCCGGGGAGCTGTTTTTT.

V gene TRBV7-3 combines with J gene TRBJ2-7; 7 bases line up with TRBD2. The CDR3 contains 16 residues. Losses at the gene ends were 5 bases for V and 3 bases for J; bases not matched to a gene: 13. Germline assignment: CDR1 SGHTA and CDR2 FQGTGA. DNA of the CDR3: TGTGCCAGCAGCGCTGGCAGTGGGCTAGCGGACTACGAGCAGTACTTC. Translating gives CASSAGSGLADYEQYF.

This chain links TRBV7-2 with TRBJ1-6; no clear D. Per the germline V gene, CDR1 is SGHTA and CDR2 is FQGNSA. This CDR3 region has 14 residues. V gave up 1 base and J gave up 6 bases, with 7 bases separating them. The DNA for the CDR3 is TGTGCCAGCAGCTTAGAACTGATTAATTCACCCCTCCACTTT. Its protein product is CASSLELINSPLHF.

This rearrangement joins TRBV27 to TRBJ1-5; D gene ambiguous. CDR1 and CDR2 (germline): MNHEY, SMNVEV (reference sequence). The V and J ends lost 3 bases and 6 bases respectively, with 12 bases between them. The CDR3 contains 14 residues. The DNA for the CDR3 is TGTGCCAGCAGTTTTATAGGCTTGGGTCAGCCCCAGCATTTT. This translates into CASSFIGLGQPQHF.

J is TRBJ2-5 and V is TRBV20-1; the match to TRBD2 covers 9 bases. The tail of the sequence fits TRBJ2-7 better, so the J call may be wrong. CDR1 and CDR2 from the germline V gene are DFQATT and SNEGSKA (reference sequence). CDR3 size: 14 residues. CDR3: CSAEGGRAGYEQYF. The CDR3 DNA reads TGCAGTGCCGAGGGCGGGAGGGCCGGTTACGAGCAGTACTTC.

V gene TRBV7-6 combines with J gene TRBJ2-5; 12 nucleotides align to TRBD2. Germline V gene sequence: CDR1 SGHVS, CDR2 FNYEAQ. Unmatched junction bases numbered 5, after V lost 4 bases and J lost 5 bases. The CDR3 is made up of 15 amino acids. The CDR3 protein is CASSSLAGGIETQYF. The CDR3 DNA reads TGTGCCAGCAGCTCGCTAGCGGGAGGGATTGAGACCCAGTACTTC.

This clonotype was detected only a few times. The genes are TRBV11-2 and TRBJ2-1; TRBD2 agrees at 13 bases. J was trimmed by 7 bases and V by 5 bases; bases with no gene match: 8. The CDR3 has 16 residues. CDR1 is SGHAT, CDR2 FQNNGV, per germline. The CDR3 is CASSARTSGRGNEQFF. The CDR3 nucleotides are TGTGCCAGCAGCGCGCGGACTAGCGGGAGAGGGAATGAGCAGTTCTTC. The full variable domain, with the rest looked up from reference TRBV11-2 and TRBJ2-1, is EAGVAQSPRYKIIEKRQSVAFWCNPISGHATLYWYQQILGQGPKLLIQFQNNGVVDDSQLPKDRFSAERLKGVDSTLKIQPAKLEDSAVYLCASSARTSGRGNEQFFGPGTRLTVL.

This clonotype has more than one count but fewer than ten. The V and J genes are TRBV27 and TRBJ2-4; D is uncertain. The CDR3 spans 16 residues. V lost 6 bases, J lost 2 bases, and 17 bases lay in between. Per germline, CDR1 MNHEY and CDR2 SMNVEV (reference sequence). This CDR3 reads CASRPVSRVTKNIQYF. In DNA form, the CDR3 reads TGTGCCAGCAGACCCGTTTCCCGGGTAACCAAAAACATTCAGTACTTC.

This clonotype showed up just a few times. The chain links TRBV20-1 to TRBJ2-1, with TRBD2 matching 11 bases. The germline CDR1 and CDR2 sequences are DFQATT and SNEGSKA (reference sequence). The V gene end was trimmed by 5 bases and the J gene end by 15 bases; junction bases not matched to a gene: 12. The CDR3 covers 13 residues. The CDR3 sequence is CSAGVAGGERVFF. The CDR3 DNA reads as TGCAGTGCTGGCGTAGCGGGGGGGGAAAGAGTGTTCTTC.

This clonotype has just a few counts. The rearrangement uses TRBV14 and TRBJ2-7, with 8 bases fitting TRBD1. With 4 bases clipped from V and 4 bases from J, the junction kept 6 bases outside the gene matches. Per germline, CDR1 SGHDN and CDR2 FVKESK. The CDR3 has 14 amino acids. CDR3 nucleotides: TGTGCCAGCAGCCGTGGACAGGGAAATTACGAGCAGTACTTC. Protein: CASSRGQGNYEQYF.

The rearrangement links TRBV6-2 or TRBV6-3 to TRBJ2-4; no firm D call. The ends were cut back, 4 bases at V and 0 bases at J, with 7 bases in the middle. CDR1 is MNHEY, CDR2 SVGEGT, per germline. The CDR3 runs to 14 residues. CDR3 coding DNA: TGTGCCAGCAGTTCCGATATAGCCAAAAACATTCAGTACTTC. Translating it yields CASSSDIAKNIQYF.

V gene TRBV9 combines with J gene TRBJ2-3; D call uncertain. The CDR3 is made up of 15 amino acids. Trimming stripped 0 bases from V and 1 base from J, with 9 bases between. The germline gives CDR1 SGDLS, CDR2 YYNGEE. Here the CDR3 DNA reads TGTGCCAGCAGCGTAGGGGCGAGAGGCACAGATACGCAGTATTTT. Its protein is CASSVGARGTDTQYF. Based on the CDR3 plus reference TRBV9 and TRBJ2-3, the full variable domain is DSGVTQTPKHLITATGQRVTLRCSPRSGDLSVYWYQQSLDQGLQFLIQYYNGEERAKGNILERFSAQQFPDLHSELNLSSLELGDSALYFCASSVGARGTDTQYFGPGTRLTVL.

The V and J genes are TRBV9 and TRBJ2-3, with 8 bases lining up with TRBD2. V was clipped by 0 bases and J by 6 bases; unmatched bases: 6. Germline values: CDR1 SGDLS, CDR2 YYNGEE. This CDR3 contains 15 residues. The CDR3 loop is CASSVGAGDFDTQYF. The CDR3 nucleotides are TGTGCCAGCAGCGTAGGAGCGGGAGATTTTGATACGCAGTATTTT.